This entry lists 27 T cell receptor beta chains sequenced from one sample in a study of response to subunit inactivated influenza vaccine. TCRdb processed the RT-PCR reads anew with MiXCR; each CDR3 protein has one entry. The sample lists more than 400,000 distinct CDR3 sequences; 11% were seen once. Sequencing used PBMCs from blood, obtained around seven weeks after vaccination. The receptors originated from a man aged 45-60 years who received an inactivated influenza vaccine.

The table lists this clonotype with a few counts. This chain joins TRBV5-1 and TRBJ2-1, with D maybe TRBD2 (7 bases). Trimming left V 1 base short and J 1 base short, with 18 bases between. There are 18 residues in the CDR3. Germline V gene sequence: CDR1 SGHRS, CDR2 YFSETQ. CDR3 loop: CASSLQGGGPGSYNEQFF. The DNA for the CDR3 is TGCGCCAGCAGCTTGCAAGGGGGAGGGCCTGGTTCCTACAATGAGCAGTTCTTC.

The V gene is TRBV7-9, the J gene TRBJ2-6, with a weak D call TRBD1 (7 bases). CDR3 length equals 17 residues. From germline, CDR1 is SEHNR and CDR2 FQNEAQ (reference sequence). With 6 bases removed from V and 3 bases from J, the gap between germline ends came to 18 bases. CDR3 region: CASSRTSGGGGANVLTF. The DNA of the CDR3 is TGTGCCAGCAGTCGCACGTCAGGGGGAGGTGGGGCCAACGTCCTGACTTTC.

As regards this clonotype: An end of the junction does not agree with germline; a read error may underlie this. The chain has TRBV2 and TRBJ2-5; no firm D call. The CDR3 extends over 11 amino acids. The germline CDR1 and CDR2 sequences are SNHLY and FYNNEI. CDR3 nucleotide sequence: TGTGCCAGCAAAAGCCTACAGAAAACGAACTTC. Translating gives CASKSLQKTNF. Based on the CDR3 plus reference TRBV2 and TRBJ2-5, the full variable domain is EPEVTQTPSHQVTQMGQEVILRCVPISNHLYFYWYRQILGQKVEFLVSFYNNEISEKSEIFDDQFSVERPDGSNFTLKIRSTKLEDSAMYFCASKSLQKTNFGPGTRLLVL.

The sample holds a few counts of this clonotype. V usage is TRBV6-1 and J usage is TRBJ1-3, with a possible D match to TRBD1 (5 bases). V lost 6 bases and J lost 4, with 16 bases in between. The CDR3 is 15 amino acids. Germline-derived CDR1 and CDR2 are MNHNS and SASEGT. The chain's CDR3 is CASSRLDREGNTIYF. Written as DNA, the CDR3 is TGTGCCAGCAGCCGACTCGACAGAGAAGGAAACACCATATATTTT.

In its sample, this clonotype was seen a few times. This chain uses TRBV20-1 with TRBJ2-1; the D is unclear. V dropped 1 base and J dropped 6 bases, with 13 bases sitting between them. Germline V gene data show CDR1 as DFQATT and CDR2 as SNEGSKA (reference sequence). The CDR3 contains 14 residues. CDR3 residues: CSARVVLGGNEQFF. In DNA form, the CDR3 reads TGCAGTGCTAGAGTCGTCCTAGGTGGCAATGAGCAGTTCTTC.

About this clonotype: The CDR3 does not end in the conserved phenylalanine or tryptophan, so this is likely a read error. CDR3 sequence reads: CASSSSGGVYEQYS. DNA for the CDR3: TGCGCCAGCAGCTCTTCAGGGGGGGTCTACGAGCAGTACTCC. This chain joins TRBV5-1 and TRBJ2-7; D tentatively reads TRBD1 or TRBD2 (7 bases each). The ends were cut back, 3 bases at V and 3 bases at J, with 13 bases in the middle. Germline V gene sequence: CDR1 SGHRS, CDR2 YFSETQ. The CDR3 contains 14 residues.

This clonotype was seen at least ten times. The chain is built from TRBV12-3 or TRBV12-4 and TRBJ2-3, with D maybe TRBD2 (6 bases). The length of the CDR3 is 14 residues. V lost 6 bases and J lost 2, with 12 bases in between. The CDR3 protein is CASRLSGYTDTQYF. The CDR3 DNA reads TGTGCCAGCAGACTTAGCGGCTACACAGATACGCAGTATTTT.

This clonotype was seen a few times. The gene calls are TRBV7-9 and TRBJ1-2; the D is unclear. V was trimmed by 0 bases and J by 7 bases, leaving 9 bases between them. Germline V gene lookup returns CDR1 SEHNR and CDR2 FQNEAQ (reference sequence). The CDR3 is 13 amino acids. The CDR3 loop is CASSLAQRTGYTF. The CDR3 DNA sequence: TGTGCCAGCAGCTTAGCGCAGAGGACTGGCTACACCTTC.

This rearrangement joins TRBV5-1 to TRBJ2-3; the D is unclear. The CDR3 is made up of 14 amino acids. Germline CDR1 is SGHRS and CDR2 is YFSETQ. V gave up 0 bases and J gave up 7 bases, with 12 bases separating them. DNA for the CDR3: TGCGCCAGCAGCTTGGAACCCCGTCCTAATACGCAGTATTTT. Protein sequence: CASSLEPRPNTQYF.

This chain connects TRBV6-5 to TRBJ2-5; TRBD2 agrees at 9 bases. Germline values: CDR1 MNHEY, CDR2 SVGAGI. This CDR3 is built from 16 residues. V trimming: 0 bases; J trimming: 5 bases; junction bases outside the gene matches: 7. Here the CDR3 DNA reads TGTGCCAGCAGTTACTCGATCGGCAGCGGGGGGGAGACCCAGTACTTC. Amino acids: CASSYSIGSGGETQYF.

DNA for the CDR3: TGTGCCAGTAGATGGGGGTATTCTGAAGCTTTCTTT. As protein: CASRWGYSEAFF. The V and J genes are TRBV19 and TRBJ1-1; possibly TRBD1 for D (5 bases). The CDR3 is made up of 12 amino acids. V lost 6 bases, J lost 6 bases, and 11 bases lay in between. Germline assignment: CDR1 LNHDA and CDR2 SQIVND (reference sequence). The full variable domain, rest sourced from reference TRBV19 and TRBJ1-1, is DGGITQSPKYLFRKEGQNVTLSCEQNLNHDAMYWYRQDPGQGLRLIYYSQIVNDFQKGDIAEGYSVSREKKESFPLTVTSAQKNPTAFYLCASRWGYSEAFFGQGTRLTVV.

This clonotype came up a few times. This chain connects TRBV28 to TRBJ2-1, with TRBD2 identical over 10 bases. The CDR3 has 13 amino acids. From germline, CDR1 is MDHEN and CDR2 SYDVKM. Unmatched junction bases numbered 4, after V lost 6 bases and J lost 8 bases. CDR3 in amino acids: CASRSGLADEQFF. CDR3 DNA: TGTGCCAGCAGGTCCGGACTAGCGGATGAGCAGTTCTTC.

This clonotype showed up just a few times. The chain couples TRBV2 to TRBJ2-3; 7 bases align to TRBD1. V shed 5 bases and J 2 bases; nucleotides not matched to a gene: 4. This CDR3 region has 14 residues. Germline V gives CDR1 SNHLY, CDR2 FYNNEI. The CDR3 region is CASSRDRVTDTQYF. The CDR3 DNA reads TGTGCCAGCAGTAGGGACAGAGTCACAGATACGCAGTATTTT.

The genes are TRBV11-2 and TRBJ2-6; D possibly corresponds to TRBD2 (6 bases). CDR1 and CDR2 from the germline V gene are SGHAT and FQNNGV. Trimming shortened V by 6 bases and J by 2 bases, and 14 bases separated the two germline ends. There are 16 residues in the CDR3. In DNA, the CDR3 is TGTGCCAGCAGAGCTGATTGGGGGGCTGGGGCCAACGTCCTGACTTTC. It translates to CASRADWGAGANVLTF.

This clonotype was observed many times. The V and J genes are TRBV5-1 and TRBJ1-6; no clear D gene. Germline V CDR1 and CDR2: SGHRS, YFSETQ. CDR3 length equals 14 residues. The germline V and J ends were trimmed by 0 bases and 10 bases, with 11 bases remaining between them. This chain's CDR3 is CASSLETVQSPLHF. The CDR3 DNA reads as TGCGCCAGCAGCTTGGAAACAGTACAATCACCCCTCCACTTT.

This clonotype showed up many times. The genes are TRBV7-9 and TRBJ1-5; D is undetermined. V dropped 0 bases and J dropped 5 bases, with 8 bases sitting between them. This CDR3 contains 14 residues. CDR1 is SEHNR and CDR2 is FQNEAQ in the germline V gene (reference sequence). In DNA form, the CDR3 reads TGTGCCAGCAGCTTAGCAGGTAACCATCAGCCCCAGCATTTT. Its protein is CASSLAGNHQPQHF.

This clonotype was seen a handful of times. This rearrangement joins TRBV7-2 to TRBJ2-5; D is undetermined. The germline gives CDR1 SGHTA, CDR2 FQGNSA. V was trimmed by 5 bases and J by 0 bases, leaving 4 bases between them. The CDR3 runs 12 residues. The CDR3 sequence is CASSMNQETQYF. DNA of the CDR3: TGTGCCAGCAGCATGAACCAAGAGACCCAGTACTTC.

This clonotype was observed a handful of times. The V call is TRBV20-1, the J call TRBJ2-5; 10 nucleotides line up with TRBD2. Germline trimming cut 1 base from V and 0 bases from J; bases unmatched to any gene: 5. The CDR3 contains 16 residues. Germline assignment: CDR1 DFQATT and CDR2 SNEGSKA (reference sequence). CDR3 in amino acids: CSARVWLAGDQETQYF. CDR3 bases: TGCAGTGCTAGAGTGTGGCTAGCGGGGGACCAAGAGACCCAGTACTTC.

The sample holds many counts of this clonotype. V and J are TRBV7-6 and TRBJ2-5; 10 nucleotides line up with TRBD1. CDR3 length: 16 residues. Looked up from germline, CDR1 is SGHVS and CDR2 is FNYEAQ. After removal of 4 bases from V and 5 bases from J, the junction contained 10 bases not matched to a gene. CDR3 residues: CASSSKTGGLEETQYF. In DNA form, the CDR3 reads TGTGCCAGCAGCTCCAAGACAGGGGGCCTAGAGGAGACCCAGTACTTC.

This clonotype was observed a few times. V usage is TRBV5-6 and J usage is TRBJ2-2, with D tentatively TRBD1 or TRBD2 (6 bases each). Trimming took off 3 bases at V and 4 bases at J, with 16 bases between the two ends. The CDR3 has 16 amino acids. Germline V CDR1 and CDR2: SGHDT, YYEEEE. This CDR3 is CASSWGAGVTTGELFF. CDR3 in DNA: TGTGCCAGCAGCTGGGGGGCAGGGGTTACCACCGGGGAGCTGTTTTTT.

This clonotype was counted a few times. Written as DNA, the CDR3 is TGCAGCGTGCTTTTGCGAGACAGGGGGTATGGCTACACCTTC. As protein: CSVLLRDRGYGYTF. V usage is TRBV29-1 and J usage is TRBJ1-2; TRBD1 aligns across 9 bases. Germline trimming cut 6 bases from V and 5 bases from J; bases unmatched to any gene: 10. Germline lookup yields CDR1 SQVTM and CDR2 ANQGSEA. The CDR3 consists of 14 residues.

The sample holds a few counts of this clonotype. CDR3 protein: CASSLSRADRNEQFF. The CDR3 bases are TGTGCCAGCAGCTTATCACGGGCCGACCGCAATGAGCAGTTCTTC. The chain is built from TRBV7-9 and TRBJ2-1; D gene uncertain. The V and J ends lost 2 bases and 6 bases respectively, with 14 bases between them. The CDR3 is 15 residues long. Per the germline V gene, CDR1 is SEHNR and CDR2 is FQNEAQ (reference sequence).

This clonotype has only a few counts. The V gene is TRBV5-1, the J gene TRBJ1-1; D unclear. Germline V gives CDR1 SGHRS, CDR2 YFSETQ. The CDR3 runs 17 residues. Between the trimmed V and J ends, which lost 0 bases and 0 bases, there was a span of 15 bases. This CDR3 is CASSLVAVGAMNTEAFF. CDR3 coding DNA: TGCGCCAGCAGCTTGGTCGCGGTCGGCGCCATGAACACTGAAGCTTTCTTT.

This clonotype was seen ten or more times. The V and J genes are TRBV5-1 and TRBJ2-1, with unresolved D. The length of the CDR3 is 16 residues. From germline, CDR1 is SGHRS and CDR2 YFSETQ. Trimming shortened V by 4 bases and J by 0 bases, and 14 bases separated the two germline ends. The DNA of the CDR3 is TGCGCCAGCAGCCCCCTAGAGTACAGCTCCTACAATGAGCAGTTCTTC. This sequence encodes CASSPLEYSSYNEQFF.

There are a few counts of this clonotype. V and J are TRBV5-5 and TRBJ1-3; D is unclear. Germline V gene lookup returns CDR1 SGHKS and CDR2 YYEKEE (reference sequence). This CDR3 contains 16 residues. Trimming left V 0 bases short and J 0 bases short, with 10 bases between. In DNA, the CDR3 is TGTGCCAGCAGCTTGGGTTGGGCTCCCTCTGGAAACACCATATATTTT. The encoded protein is CASSLGWAPSGNTIYF.

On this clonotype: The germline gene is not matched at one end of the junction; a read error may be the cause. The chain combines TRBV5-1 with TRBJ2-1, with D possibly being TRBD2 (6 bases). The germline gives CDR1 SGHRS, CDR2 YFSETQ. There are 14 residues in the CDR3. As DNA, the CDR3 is TGCGTCAGCAGTGCGGGGAATTTCGGGAATGAGCAGTTCTTC. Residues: CVSSAGNFGNEQFF.

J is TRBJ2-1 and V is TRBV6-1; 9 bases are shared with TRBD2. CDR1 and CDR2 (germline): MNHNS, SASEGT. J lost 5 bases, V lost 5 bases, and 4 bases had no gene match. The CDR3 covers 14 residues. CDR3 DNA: TGTGCCAGCAGTCACAGCGGGAGGAACAATGAGCAGTTCTTC. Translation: CASSHSGRNNEQFF.